A selection of T cell receptor beta chains follows, all from one sample in a study of blood T cell repertoires in COVID-19. Data came from immunoSEQ multiplex PCR; TCRdb stores just in-frame clones and leaves some out. The data hold about 350,000 clones, with roughly 86% observed a single time. The sample comprised PBMCs or T cells enriched from blood (not recorded which). The receptors originated from a woman between 25 and 40 years old who had been exposed to COVID-19. Each CDR3 is given with its conserved first and last residue. The order of the fields is J gene, clone size, D gene, V gene, CDR3 DNA, CDR3 protein. A D gene is named only where the DNA matches it firmly. Size tells how often a clone was seen (once, few, many) or the class of an expanded clone, and some rows leave it out.

TRBJ2-5,-,TRBD2,TRBV7-3,TGTGCCAGCAGCCCGGGACTAGCGGAGGAGACCCAGTACTTC,CASSPGLAEETQYF
TRBJ1-3,-,-,TRBV19,TGTGCCAGTAGCCGGGGGACTACTTTAAACTCTGGAAACACCATATATTTT,CASSRGTTLNSGNTIYF
TRBJ1-1,-,TRBD1,TRBV19,TGTGCCAGTAGTGGGGACAGGGTGGCAGCTTTCTTT,CASSGDRVAAFF
TRBJ2-1,-,TRBD1,TRBV5-1,TGCGCCAGCAGCTTGATGACAGGGGGCAATAATGAGCAGTTCTTC,CASSLMTGGNNEQFF
TRBJ2-6,-,-,TRBV28,TGTGCCAGCAGCAACGGACAGTCTGGGGCCAACGTCCTGACTTTC,CASSNGQSGANVLTF
TRBJ2-5,once,-,TRBV25-1,TGTGCCAGCAGTGAATTTCAAGATTCAGCTACCGGGGGGACCCAGTACTTC,CASSEFQDSATGGTQYF
TRBJ1-3,-,-,TRBV10-3,TGTGCCATCAGAAACCTAGGGGACACCATATATTTT,CAIRNLGDTIYF
TRBJ2-7,-,TRBD1,TRBV3-1/TRBV3-2,TGTGCCAGCAGCCGGACAGGTCTCTCCTACGAGCAGTACTTC,CASSRTGLSYEQYF
TRBJ1-2,-,TRBD1,TRBV27,TGTGCCAGCAGTTGGGGGACAGGGGGCGGCTACACCTTC,CASSWGTGGGYTF
TRBJ2-6,once,-,TRBV18,TGTGCCAGCTCACCACCTAGGGCAGGGGACGTCCCTGGGGCCAACGTCCTGACTTTC,CASSPPRAGDVPGANVLTF
TRBJ1-6,-,-,TRBV28,TGTGCCAGCAGCACTCAAAGCTCCTATAATTCACCCCTCCACTTT,CASSTQSSYNSPLHF
TRBJ2-7,-,-,TRBV21-1,TGTGCCAGCGAAAAGAAACGGGGGGAGCAGTACTTC,CASEKKRGEQYF
TRBJ2-5,-,-,TRBV7-9,TGTGCCAGCAGCTTGGTAGAAGAGACCCAGTACTTC,CASSLVEETQYF
TRBJ1-5,-,-,TRBV19,TGTGCCAGTAGTATCAGTAGGGGGGGCGGGGGCAATCAGCCCCAGCATTTT,CASSISRGGGGNQPQHF
TRBJ2-1,-,-,TRBV28,TGTGCCAGCAGCCCCCGGAATGAGCAGTTCTTC,CASSPRNEQFF
TRBJ1-2,once,TRBD1,TRBV6-5,TGTGCCAGCAGTTACCAGGGGACAGACCCCATCTATGGCTACACCTTC,CASSYQGTDPIYGYTF
TRBJ1-6,-,-,TRBV30,TGTGCCTGGAGTGTGTCGCTTTTGGGGGGGGTCAGTCTTAATTCACCCCTCCACTTT,CAWSVSLLGGVSLNSPLHF
TRBJ2-7,-,TRBD2,TRBV18,TGTGCCAGCTCACCAGCTAGCGGGGGACTCTACGAGCAGTACTTC,CASSPASGGLYEQYF
TRBJ2-1,-,-,TRBV24-1,TGTGCCACCAGTGAAAATCAGGGTACGGAGCAGTTCTTC,CATSENQGTEQFF
TRBJ2-3,-,-,TRBV6-5,TGTGCCAGCAGCGGCCGCCGGGGAGATACGCAGTATTTT,CASSGRRGDTQYF
TRBJ2-2,-,-,TRBV18,TGTGCCAGCTCACCTATGGCAGGAAACACCGGGGAGCTGTTTTTT,CASSPMAGNTGELFF
TRBJ1-1,-,TRBD1,TRBV28,TGTGCCAGCAGTTGGGGGGGGACAGGGTTTATGACTGAAGCTTTCTTT,CASSWGGTGFMTEAFF
TRBJ2-1,-,TRBD1,TRBV9,TGTGCCAGCAGCGTAGGGGGACAGAAAGTGACCTCGGGGAATGAGCAGTTCTTC,CASSVGGQKVTSGNEQFF
TRBJ2-1,-,TRBD2,TRBV2,TGTGCCAGCAGTGGGACTAGCGGGAGCGCCCGGGAGCAGTTCTTC,CASSGTSGSAREQFF
TRBJ2-3,-,TRBD2,TRBV14,TGTGCCAGCAGCCAAGGCCGACTAGCGGGAGGGGATACGCAGTATTTT,CASSQGRLAGGDTQYF
TRBJ1-1,-,-,TRBV7-9,TGTGCCAGCAGCTTAACAGCGAACACTGAAGCTTTCTTT,CASSLTANTEAFF
TRBJ2-7,-,TRBD1,TRBV7-9,TGTGCCAGCAGCCCGAGTCGACAGGGGGCAGTCAACGAGCAGTACTTC,CASSPSRQGAVNEQYF
TRBJ2-7,-,-,TRBV10-3,TGTGCCATCAGTGACAGGGTTTACGAGCAGTACTTC,CAISDRVYEQYF
TRBJ2-7,few,TRBD2,TRBV9,TGTGCCAGCAGCGTAGAGGCTAGCGGGAGCCTCGAGCAGTACTTC,CASSVEASGSLEQYF
TRBJ1-1,-,-,TRBV7-8,TGTGCCAGCAGCTTAGGAACAGCGAACACTGAAGCTTTCTTT,CASSLGTANTEAFF
TRBJ2-7,-,TRBD2,TRBV28,TGTGCCAGCGGCCTGGGACTAGTTGGCGAGCAGTACTTC,CASGLGLVGEQYF
TRBJ2-6,-,-,TRBV6-1,TGTGCCAGCAGTGCCCTCCTTCAGGTCTCTGGGGCCAACGTCCTGACTTTC,CASSALLQVSGANVLTF
TRBJ1-4,-,-,TRBV6-5,TGTGCCACCCGAGGGGGTGGGGGTAATGAAAAACTGTTTTTT,CATRGGGGNEKLFF
TRBJ2-2,-,TRBD2,TRBV7-2,TGTGCCACACCCCCTAGCGGGACCACCGGGGAGCTGTTTTTT,CATPPSGTTGELFF
TRBJ2-1,once,TRBD2,TRBV10-1,TGCGCCAGCAGTCTTATAATCGGCGGGAGGGTGAATGAGCAGTTCTTC,CASSLIIGGRVNEQFF
TRBJ1-2,-,-,TRBV28,TGTGCCAGCAGTTTGCGGCAGCAGTATGGCTACACCTTC,CASSLRQQYGYTF
TRBJ2-1,once,-,TRBV11-2,TGTGCCAGCAGCCAGGACTACTACAATGAGCAGTTCTTC,CASSQDYYNEQFF
TRBJ2-5,-,-,TRBV11-1,TGTGCCAGCAGCTTAGGCGCAACCAGGTACCAAGAGACCCAGTACTTC,CASSLGATRYQETQYF
TRBJ2-2,-,TRBD1,TRBV19,TGTGCCAGTAACCCCCTCCGGACAGGGGTAGGCACCGGGGAGCTGTTTTTT,CASNPLRTGVGTGELFF
TRBJ1-2,-,TRBD1,TRBV18,TGTGCCGGCTCGACAGGGTCCGATGGCTACACCTTC,CAGSTGSDGYTF
TRBJ1-5,once,-,TRBV21-1,TGTGCCAGCAGCAAAGGTACCGACAGGCAGAATCAGCCCCAGCATTTT,CASSKGTDRQNQPQHF
TRBJ2-3,-,-,TRBV29-1,TGCAGCGTTAGCTTACCGGGGGGCACAGATACGCAGTATTTT,CSVSLPGGTDTQYF
TRBJ1-2,-,TRBD1,TRBV15,TGTGCCACCAGCAGGACCCGATCCGGGACAGCCTATGGCTACACCTTC,CATSRTRSGTAYGYTF
TRBJ1-3,-,TRBD1,TRBV7-3,TGTGCCAGCAGCCCACAGGGGGCTGGAAACACCATATATTTT,CASSPQGAGNTIYF
TRBJ1-3,-,-,TRBV18,TGTGCCAGCTCACCATGGGACTCTAGCTCTGGAAACACCATATATTTT,CASSPWDSSSGNTIYF
TRBJ1-1,-,TRBD1,TRBV5-1,TGCGCCAGCAGCGGGGACAGGGGGAAGACTGAAGCTTTCTTT,CASSGDRGKTEAFF
TRBJ2-1,-,TRBD2,TRBV10-1,TGCGCCAGCACCTCCGGGACTAGCGGGAGTATCTTTGGGAATGAGCAGTTCTTC,CASTSGTSGSIFGNEQFF
TRBJ2-5,-,TRBD1,TRBV19,TGTGCCAGTAGTATTGGGGACAGGGGAGGGGAGACCCAGTACTTC,CASSIGDRGGETQYF
TRBJ2-1,-,TRBD2,TRBV7-3,TGTGCCAGCAGCCCGACTAGCGGGAGGGTCAATGAGCAGTTCTTC,CASSPTSGRVNEQFF
TRBJ2-3,-,TRBD2,TRBV10-3,TGTGCCATCAGTGAGGGGACTAGCTTCACAGATACGCAGTATTTT,CAISEGTSFTDTQYF
TRBJ1-6,-,TRBD1,TRBV30,TGTGCCTGGACAGGGGGTTATTCACCCCTCCACTTT,CAWTGGYSPLHF
TRBJ1-4,once,-,TRBV7-9,TGTGCCAGCAACCCCGGCGGGGGGCGTGAAAAACTGTTTTTT,CASNPGGGREKLFF
TRBJ1-2,-,TRBD1,TRBV7-9,TGTGCCAGCAGCCTTCGACAGGGGGCTAGAGAAGACTATGGCTACACCTTC,CASSLRQGAREDYGYTF
TRBJ2-6,-,TRBD2,TRBV5-1,TGCGCCAGCAGCTTGGCTTCTTGGGCTAGCGGGGGCTCTGGGGCCAACGTCCTGACTTTC,CASSLASWASGGSGANVLTF
TRBJ2-1,-,TRBD2,TRBV11-3,TGTGCCAGCTTGGGAAGGGGGACTAGCGGGAGGTCCTACAATGAGCAGTTCTTC,CASLGRGTSGRSYNEQFF
TRBJ1-1,-,-,TRBV15,TGTGCCACCAGCAGCTACAGAAGTGAAGCTTTCTTT,CATSSYRSEAFF